This record looks at one TCR beta chain sequence and its context. The data derive from a study of early T cells in non-severe SARS-CoV-2 infection. TCRdb recomputed calls from the 5' RACE reads with MiXCR, one row per CDR3 protein. This sample has around 81,000 distinct CDR3 sequences; about 14% occur once, and the top ten carry 9.5% to 13%. The source material was whole blood. The source of this sequence is an adult who was a healthcare worker with PCR-confirmed SARS-CoV-2 infection or an uninfected control (not recorded which).

The CDR3 protein is CASSSNNYGYTF. The CDR3 DNA reads as TGTGCCAGCAGTTCGAATAACTATGGCTACACCTTC. The rearrangement links TRBV28 to TRBJ1-2; D not certain. Germline CDR1 and CDR2: MDHEN and SYDVKM. V gave up 4 bases and J gave up 1 base, with 4 bases separating them. This CDR3 spans 12 amino acids.